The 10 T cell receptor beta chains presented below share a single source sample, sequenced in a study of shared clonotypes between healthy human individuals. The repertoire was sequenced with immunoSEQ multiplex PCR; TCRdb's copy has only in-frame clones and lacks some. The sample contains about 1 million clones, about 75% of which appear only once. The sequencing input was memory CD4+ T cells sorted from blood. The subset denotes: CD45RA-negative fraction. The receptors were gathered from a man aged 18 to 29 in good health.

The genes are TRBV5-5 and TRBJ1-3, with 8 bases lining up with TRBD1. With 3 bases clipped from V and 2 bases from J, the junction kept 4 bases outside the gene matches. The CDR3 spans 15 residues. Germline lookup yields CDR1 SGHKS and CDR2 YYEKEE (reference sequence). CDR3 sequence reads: CASSSGTGTGNTIYF. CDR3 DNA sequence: TGTGCCAGCAGCTCCGGGACAGGTACTGGAAACACCATATATTTT.

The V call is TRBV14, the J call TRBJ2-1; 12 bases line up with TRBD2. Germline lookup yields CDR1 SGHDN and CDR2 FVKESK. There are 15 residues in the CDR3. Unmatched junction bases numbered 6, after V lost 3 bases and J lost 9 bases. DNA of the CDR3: TGTGCCAGCAGCCAGACTAGCGGGAGAGTCGGTGAGCAGTTCTTC. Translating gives CASSQTSGRVGEQFF. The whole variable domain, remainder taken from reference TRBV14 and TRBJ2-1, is EAGVTQFPSHSVIEKGQTVTLRCDPISGHDNLYWYRRVMGKEIKFLLHFVKESKQDESGMPNNRFLAERTGGTYSTLKVQPAELEDSGVYFCASSQTSGRVGEQFFGPGTRLTVL.

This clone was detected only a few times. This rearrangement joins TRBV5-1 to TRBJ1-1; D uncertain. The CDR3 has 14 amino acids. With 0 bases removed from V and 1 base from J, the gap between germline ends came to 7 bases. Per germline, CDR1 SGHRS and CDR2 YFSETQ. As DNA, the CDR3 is TGCGCCAGCAGCTTGGGACCGACGAACACTGAAGCTTTCTTT. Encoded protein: CASSLGPTNTEAFF.

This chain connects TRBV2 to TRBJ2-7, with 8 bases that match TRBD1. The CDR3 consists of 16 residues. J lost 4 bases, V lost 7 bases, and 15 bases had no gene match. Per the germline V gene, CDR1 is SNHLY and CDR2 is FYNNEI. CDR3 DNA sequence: TGTGCCAGCAAACTCAGTGGGGCAGGGGGCATGTACGAGCAGTACTTC. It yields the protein CASKLSGAGGMYEQYF. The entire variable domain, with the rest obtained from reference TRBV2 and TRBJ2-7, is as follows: EPEVTQTPSHQVTQMGQEVILRCVPISNHLYFYWYRQILGQKVEFLVSFYNNEISEKSEIFDDQFSVERPDGSNFTLKIRSTKLEDSAMYFCASKLSGAGGMYEQYFGPGTRLTVT.

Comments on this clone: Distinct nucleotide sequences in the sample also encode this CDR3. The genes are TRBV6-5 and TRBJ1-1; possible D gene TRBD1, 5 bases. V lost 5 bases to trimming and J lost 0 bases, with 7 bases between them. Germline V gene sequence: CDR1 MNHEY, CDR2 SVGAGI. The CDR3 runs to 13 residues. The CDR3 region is CASSTGLNTEAFF. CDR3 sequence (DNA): TGTGCCAGCAGTACAGGTCTGAACACTGAAGCTTTCTTT.

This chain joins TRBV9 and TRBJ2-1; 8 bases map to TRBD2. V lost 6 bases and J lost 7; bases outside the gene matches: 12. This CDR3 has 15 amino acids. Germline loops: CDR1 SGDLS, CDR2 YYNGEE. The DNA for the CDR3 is TGTGCCAGCAATGCTCAAGCGGGAGTGAGAAATGAGCAGTTCTTC. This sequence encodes CASNAQAGVRNEQFF. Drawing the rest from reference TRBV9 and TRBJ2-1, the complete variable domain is DSGVTQTPKHLITATGQRVTLRCSPRSGDLSVYWYQQSLDQGLQFLIQYYNGEERAKGNILERFSAQQFPDLHSELNLSSLELGDSALYFCASNAQAGVRNEQFFGPGTRLTVL.

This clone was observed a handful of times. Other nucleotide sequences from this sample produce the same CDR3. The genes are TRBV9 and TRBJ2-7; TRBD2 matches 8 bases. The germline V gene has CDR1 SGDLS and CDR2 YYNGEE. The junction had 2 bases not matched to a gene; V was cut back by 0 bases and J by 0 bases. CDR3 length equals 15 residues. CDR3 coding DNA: TGTGCCAGCAGCGTAGGGAGCGGGAGCTCCTACGAGCAGTACTTC. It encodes CASSVGSGSSYEQYF.

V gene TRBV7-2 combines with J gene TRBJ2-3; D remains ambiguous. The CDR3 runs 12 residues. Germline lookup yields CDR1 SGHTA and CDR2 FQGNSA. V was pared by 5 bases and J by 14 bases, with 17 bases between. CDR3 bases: TGTGCCAGCAGCCCTACCCCCGGACCCCGGTATTTT. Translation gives CASSPTPGPRYF. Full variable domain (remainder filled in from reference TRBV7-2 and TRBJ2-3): GAGVSQSPSNKVTEKGKDVELRCDPISGHTALYWYRQSLGQGLEFLIYFQGNSAPDKSGLPSDRFSAERTGGSVSTLTIQRTQQEDSAVYLCASSPTPGPRYFGPGTRLTVL.

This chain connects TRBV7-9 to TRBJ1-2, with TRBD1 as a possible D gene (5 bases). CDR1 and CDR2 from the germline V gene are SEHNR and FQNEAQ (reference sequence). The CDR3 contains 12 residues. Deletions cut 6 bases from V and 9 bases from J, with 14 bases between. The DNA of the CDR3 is TGTGCCAGCAGTCCTGGGACTATTAGCTACACCTTC. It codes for CASSPGTISYTF.

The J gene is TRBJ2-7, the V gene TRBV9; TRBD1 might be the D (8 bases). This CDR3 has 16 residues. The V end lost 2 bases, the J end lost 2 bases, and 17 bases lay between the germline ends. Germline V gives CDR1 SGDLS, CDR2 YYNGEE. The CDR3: CASSVGPTGGAYEQYF. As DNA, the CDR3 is TGTGCCAGCAGCGTCGGCCCCACAGGGGGGGCCTACGAGCAGTACTTC.